These 5 T cell receptor beta chains share one sample of origin, sequenced in a study of blood T cell repertoires in COVID-19. Assay: immunoSEQ multiplex PCR; the TCRdb copy retains only in-frame clones and omits some. The table records a few hundred thousand clones, around 83% of them present only once. Sequenced input: peripheral blood. These receptors were collected from a woman aged 40-49 years who had recovered from COVID-19.

This chain uses TRBV18 with TRBJ1-1; D not certain. V gave up 2 bases and J gave up 5 bases, with 12 bases separating them. Germline-derived CDR1 and CDR2 are KGHSH and LQKENI. This CDR3 region has 14 residues. Written as DNA, the CDR3 is TGTGCCAGCTCACCAAGCGTGGGGAGTACTGAAGCTTTCTTT. Residues: CASSPSVGSTEAFF.

The J gene is TRBJ1-4, the V gene TRBV28; TRBD1 might be the D (6 bases). The germline V gene has CDR1 MDHEN and CDR2 SYDVKM. Trimming cost V 10 bases and J 8 bases, with 20 bases left between them. The length of the CDR3 is 14 residues. CDR3 coding DNA: TGTGCCACCAATGGGGGGGCCTGGGGGGAAAAACTGTTTTTT. It encodes CATNGGAWGEKLFF.

This chain links TRBV2 with TRBJ1-5; possibly TRBD1 for D (5 bases). CDR1 and CDR2 (germline): SNHLY, FYNNEI. V lost 6 bases to trimming and J lost 0 bases, with 12 bases between them. This CDR3 region has 15 residues. The CDR3 DNA follows: TGTGCCAGCAGCGCCCAGGGCCCTAGCAATCAGCCCCAGCATTTT. It encodes CASSAQGPSNQPQHF.

The rearrangement uses TRBV6-2 or TRBV6-3 and TRBJ2-5; the D is unclear. Trimming took off 5 bases at V and 3 bases at J, with 16 bases between the two ends. The CDR3 has 15 residues. Germline V CDR1 and CDR2: MNHEY, SVGEGT. CDR3 nucleotide sequence: TGTGCCAGCAGTCCCACCTCGGGTCGGGAAGAGACCCAGTACTTC. Encoded protein: CASSPTSGREETQYF.

The genes are TRBV5-6 and TRBJ2-7; 9 bases agree with TRBD1. V lost 3 bases to trimming and J lost 3 bases; unmatched junction nucleotides: 7. This CDR3 spans 15 amino acids. Germline loops: CDR1 SGHDT, CDR2 YYEEEE. CDR3 coding DNA: TGTGCCAGCAGCTCGACCGGGACAGGGAGCTACGAGCAGTACTTC. Protein: CASSSTGTGSYEQYF.